These 7 T cell receptor beta chains originate from one sample sequenced in a study of OX40 agonist ivuxolimab in advanced cancers. The repertoire was sequenced with immunoSEQ multiplex PCR; TCRdb's copy has only in-frame clones and lacks some. The profile covers around 64,000 clones, with about 89% appearing a single time and more than 0.35% taken by the ten largest. This sample comprised CD4+ or CD8+ T cells sorted from blood, obtained in a trial of the OX40 agonist ivuxolimab. These receptors were collected from an adult with an advanced solid tumor such as melanoma, head and neck, liver or kidney cancer.

This rearrangement joins TRBV4-1 to TRBJ1-2, with TRBD1 as a possible D gene (6 bases). V was pared by 8 bases and J by 5 bases, with 12 bases between. The germline gives CDR1 MGHRA, CDR2 YSYEKL. The CDR3 consists of 12 residues. CDR3: CASGGQPYGYTF. In DNA, the CDR3 is TGCGCCAGCGGAGGACAGCCATATGGCTACACCTTC.

The genes are TRBV9 and TRBJ2-1; no definite D call. This CDR3 is built from 12 residues. Trimming removed 3 bases from V and 9 bases from J, with 10 bases in between. Germline lookup yields CDR1 SGDLS and CDR2 YYNGEE. In nucleotides, the CDR3 is TGTGCCAGCAGCGATTCCCTCGGTGAGCAGTTCTTC. This gives the protein CASSDSLGEQFF. The full variable domain, rest sourced from reference TRBV9 and TRBJ2-1, is DSGVTQTPKHLITATGQRVTLRCSPRSGDLSVYWYQQSLDQGLQFLIQYYNGEERAKGNILERFSAQQFPDLHSELNLSSLELGDSALYFCASSDSLGEQFFGPGTRLTVL.

The chain carries TRBV5-4 and TRBJ2-7; 14 nucleotides line up with TRBD2. The CDR3 is 17 residues long. V trimming: 3 bases; J trimming: 3 bases; junction bases outside the gene matches: 8. The germline gives CDR1 SGHNT, CDR2 YYREEE (reference sequence). CDR3 loop: CASSYGTSGRNGYEQYF. The CDR3 coding sequence is TGTGCCAGCAGCTACGGGACTAGCGGGAGAAATGGCTACGAGCAGTACTTC.

The rearrangement uses TRBV7-9 and TRBJ2-7; TRBD1 or TRBD2 may be the D gene (5 bases each). V shed 5 bases and J shed 0 bases, with 20 bases lying between them. Germline values: CDR1 SEHNR, CDR2 FQNEAQ (reference sequence). The CDR3 runs to 17 residues. This CDR3 is CASSDQFRGSSSYEQYF. In DNA, the CDR3 is TGTGCCAGCAGCGACCAGTTCCGGGGCAGTAGCTCCTACGAGCAGTACTTC. Together with reference TRBV7-9 and TRBJ2-7, the CDR3 gives the full variable domain: DTGVSQNPRHKITKRGQNVTFRCDPISEHNRLYWYRQTLGQGPEFLTYFQNEAQLEKSRLLSDRFSAERPKGSFSTLEIQRTEQGDSAMYLCASSDQFRGSSSYEQYFGPGTRLTVT.

This clone was seen a few times. The chain uses TRBV18 and TRBJ1-2, with TRBD1 matching over 7 bases. Germline CDR1 reads KGHSH; CDR2 reads LQKENI. J lost 8 bases, V lost 5 bases, and 8 bases had no gene match. The CDR3 extends over 13 amino acids. The CDR3 region is CASSAQGKEGYTF. The CDR3 DNA reads as TGTGCCAGCTCAGCACAGGGGAAAGAAGGCTACACCTTC.

The V gene is TRBV19, the J gene TRBJ2-3; 8 bases fit TRBD1. The CDR3 sequence is 16 residues long. V lost 4 bases and J lost 3; bases outside the gene matches: 9. Germline CDR1 is LNHDA and CDR2 is SQIVND (reference sequence). The CDR3 DNA follows: TGTGCCAGTAGTAAGGACAGGGTCCCTAGGACAGATACGCAGTATTTT. It yields the protein CASSKDRVPRTDTQYF.

The chain couples TRBV15 to TRBJ2-7; 7 nucleotides agree with TRBD1. The CDR3 length is 17 residues. Germline values: CDR1 LNHNV, CDR2 YYDKDF (reference sequence). With 1 base clipped from V and 0 bases from J, the junction kept 9 bases outside the gene matches. The CDR3 DNA sequence: TGTGCCACCAGCAGAGTCCACGACAGGGTAAACTCCTACGAGCAGTACTTC. Residues: CATSRVHDRVNSYEQYF.